This record covers a single T cell receptor beta chain. This CDR3 is 14 amino acids long. V lost 10 bases, J lost 8 bases, and 21 bases lay in between. CDR1 and CDR2 (germline): LNHDA, SQIVND (reference sequence). Study processing details: Using reference gene primer amplification, nucleated cell counts were estimated. The data were produced by immunoSEQ multiplex PCR, yet TCRdb's version contains in-frame clones alone and is incomplete. V, J and clone size are taken as reported in that table, and D and trimming were inferred from the DNA itself. Of about 220,000 clones listed, 88% were seen once; the top ten hold just over 2.5%. These data come from a study of blood T cell repertoires in COVID-19. Study details: The United States, Italy and Spain were the sources of the acute and convalescent COVID-19 samples.

Recruitment covered about two dozen US areas and drew participants whose ages spanned roughly 18 to 100 years. Cohort 3 donors counted as recovered after two negative PCRs, clearance, or resolved symptoms. The V call is TRBV19, the J call TRBJ1-3; D is undetermined. The specimen was PBMCs or T cells enriched from blood (not recorded which). The source is a woman aged 30 to 39 who had recovered from COVID-19. CDR3 residues: CATGMVGSRDTIYF. The CDR3 coding sequence is TGTGCCACCGGGATGGTGGGGAGTAGGGACACCATATATTTT.